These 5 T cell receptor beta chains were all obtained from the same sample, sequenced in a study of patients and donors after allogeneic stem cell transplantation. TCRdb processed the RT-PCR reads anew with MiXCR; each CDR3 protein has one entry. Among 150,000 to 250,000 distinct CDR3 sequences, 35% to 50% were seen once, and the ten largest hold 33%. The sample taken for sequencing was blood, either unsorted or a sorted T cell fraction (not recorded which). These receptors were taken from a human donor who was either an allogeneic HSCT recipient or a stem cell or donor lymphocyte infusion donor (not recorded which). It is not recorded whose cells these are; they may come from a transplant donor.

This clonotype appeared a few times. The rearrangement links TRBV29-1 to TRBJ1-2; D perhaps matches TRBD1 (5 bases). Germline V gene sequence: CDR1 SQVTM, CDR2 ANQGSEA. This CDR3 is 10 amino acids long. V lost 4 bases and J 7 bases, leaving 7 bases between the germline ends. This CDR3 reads CSVAGTGYTF. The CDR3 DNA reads TGCAGCGTTGCAGGGACTGGCTACACCTTC.

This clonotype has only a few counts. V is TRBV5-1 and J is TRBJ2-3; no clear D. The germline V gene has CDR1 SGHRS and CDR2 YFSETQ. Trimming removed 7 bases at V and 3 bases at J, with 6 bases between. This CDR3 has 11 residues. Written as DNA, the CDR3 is TGCGCCAGCGGCCCAACAGATACGCAGTATTTT. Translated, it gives CASGPTDTQYF.

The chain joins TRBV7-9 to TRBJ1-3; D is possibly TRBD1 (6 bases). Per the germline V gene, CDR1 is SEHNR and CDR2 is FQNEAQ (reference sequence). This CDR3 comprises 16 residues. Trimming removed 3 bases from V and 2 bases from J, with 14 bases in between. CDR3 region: CASSFDRTVTGNTIYF. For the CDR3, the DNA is TGTGCCAGCAGCTTCGATCGGACAGTTACTGGAAACACCATATATTTT. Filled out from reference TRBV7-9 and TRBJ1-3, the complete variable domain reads DTGVSQNPRHKITKRGQNVTFRCDPISEHNRLYWYRQTLGQGPEFLTYFQNEAQLEKSRLLSDRFSAERPKGSFSTLEIQRTEQGDSAMYLCASSFDRTVTGNTIYFGEGSWLTVV.

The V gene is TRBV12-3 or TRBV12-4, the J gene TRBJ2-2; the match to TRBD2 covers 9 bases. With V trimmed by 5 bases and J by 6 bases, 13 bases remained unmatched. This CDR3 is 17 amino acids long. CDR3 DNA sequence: TGTGCCAGCAGTCTCTTCGGGACTAGCCTCATTGCCGGGGAGCTGTTTTTT. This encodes CASSLFGTSLIAGELFF.

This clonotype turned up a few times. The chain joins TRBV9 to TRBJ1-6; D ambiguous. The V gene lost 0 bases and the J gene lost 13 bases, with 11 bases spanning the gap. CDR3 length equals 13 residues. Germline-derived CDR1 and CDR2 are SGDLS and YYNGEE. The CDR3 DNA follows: TGTGCCAGCAGCGTAGACCGGGGAGGCCCCCTCCACTTT. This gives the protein CASSVDRGGPLHF.